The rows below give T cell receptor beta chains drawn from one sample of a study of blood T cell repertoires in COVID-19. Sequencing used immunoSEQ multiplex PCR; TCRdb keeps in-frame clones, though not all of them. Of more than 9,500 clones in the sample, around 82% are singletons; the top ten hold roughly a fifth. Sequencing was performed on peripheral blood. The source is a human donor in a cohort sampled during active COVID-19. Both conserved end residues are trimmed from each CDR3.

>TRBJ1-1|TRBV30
AWSAGSNTEAF
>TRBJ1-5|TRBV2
ASSPNRDDQPQH
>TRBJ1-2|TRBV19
ASSIRRAAAGGYT
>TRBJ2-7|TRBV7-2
ASSLRTSGLSFYEQY
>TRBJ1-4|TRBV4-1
ASSQVGRTGLEKLF
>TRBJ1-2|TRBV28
ASSFQGAVRGYT
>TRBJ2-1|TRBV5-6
ASSPGTGYYNEQF
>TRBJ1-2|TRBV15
ATSRFLQGDDGYT
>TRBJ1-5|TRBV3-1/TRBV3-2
ASSQGDTSNQPQH
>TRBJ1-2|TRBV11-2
ASSLVAGGYGYT
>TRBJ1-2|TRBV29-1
SVEVRGRVGYT
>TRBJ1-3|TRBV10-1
ASRGTGGKRFHTIY
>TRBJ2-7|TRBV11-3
ASSRGGGSEQY
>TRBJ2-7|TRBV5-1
ASSLTGVVGEQY
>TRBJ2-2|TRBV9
ASSVVGGYAGELF
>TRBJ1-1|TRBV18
ASSSGTGGYTEAF
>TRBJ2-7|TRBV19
ASSITGGSEQY
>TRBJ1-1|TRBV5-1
ASSQGQGAAYDTEAF
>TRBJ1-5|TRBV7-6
ASRPRGGWWH
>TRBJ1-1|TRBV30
AWSRENTEAF
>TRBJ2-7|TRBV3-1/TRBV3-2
ASSQVSGEQY
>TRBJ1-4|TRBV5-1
ASSLRDRAGEKLF
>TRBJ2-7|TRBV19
ASSKRTGMRGYEQY